The entry below describes one T cell receptor beta chain. Amplification of TCR beta CDR3 regions used RNA as the template. HTBI primers were the set used in a first-round RT-PCR of the TCR CDR3. TCRdb re-derived calls from the multiplex PCR reads in MiXCR, one entry per CDR3 protein. The repertoire includes roughly 560,000 distinct CDR3 sequences, under 15% of them detected once, and 3.5% to 4.5% sits in the top ten. V was clipped by 6 bases and J by 5 bases; unmatched bases: 5. CDR1 LNHDA and CDR2 SQIVND come from the germline V gene (reference sequence). This CDR3 has 16 residues. This specimen belongs to a study of T cells in Graves' hyperthyroidism and ophthalmopathy.

The sample taken for sequencing was blood. The V call is TRBV19, the J call TRBJ2-2; 14 bases match TRBD2. The source is a woman aged 40 to 55 with Graves' ophthalmopathy. The CDR3 here is CASRKGLAGGTGELFF. The CDR3, as DNA: TGTGCCAGTAGAAAAGGACTAGCGGGAGGAACCGGGGAGCTGTTTTTT.